This entry describes one TCR beta chain. This clone was recorded at least ten times. Its binding antigen is unknown. Per-nucleotide qualities are absent, and no much larger clonotype sits a single base away. Donors were healthy HIV-negative adults with no recently reported acute infections or vaccinations. Every donor was a Caucasian adult living in Nashville, Tennessee, USA. CD8 memory samples consisted of magnetically selected CD45RO+ cells combined with CCR7-negative CD45RA+ effector memory (TemRA) cells. Blood was obtained by leukapheresis, after which PBMCs were separated by Ficoll-Histopaque density gradient centrifugation and cryopreserved in liquid nitrogen vapor phase. Analytical flow cytometry was used to check the purity and quantity of each magnetically sorted T cell population. From each sorted fraction, genomic DNA was isolated and quantified by UV absorbance on a Nanodrop 2000c. The data are from a study of shared clonotypes between healthy human individuals (dated by TCRdb to between 2020 and 2021). Regarding the complete study: The cohort included three men and a couple of women between 18 and 49 years of age. The study deeply sequenced blood TCR repertoires of five healthy adults to estimate repertoire size and the extent of clonotype sharing between individuals. Libraries were prepared and TCR repertoires were sequenced by different laboratories using diverse techniques, in order to increase sequencing depth and limit assay-specific biases. For each donor, CD4 naive and CD4 memory were each run on three plates, CD8 naive on two plates, and CD8 memory on one plate. Per donor, leukapheresis produced somewhere between about 0.9 and 10 billion PBMCs.

The investigation overall reported the following: The small number of donors limited the genetic and exposure-history diversity represented. Sampling was restricted to blood, and TCR repertoires in tissue are likely to differ from TCR repertoires in blood. Rarefaction of sorted-subset datasets indicated incomplete sequencing despite the large sequencing depth. Pairwise subsampling led to the expectation that sequencing depth would affect the degree of clonotype sharing among donors. Roughly 5% of naive CD4, 3.5% of naive CD8, about 2.1% of memory CD4, and around 0.42% of memory CD8 clonotypes were shared across a few donors. Compared with non-shared clonotypes, clonotypes shared by all four sorted-subset donors had higher generation probabilities. Estimated clonotype richness was generally larger for naive than for memory subsets.

The cysteine opens and the phenylalanine closes a CDR3 of 12 amino acids. Only CDR3 DNA is held: 36 bases, read in frame from base 1. V is cut by 4 bases and J by 7 bases, and the space between the germline ends is 8 bases. CDR1 and CDR2, looked up from the germline V gene, are SGHVS and FNYEAQ. Using the deep immunoSEQ assay, TCR CDR3 regions were amplified from genomic DNA by multiplex PCR. Extracted genomic DNA from each cell subset was distributed evenly across all wells of several immunoSEQ 96-well plates, and each plate was treated as a replicate. For sorted subsets, 150 to 250 ng genomic DNA, equal to about 30,000 T cell genomes, was loaded into each replicate PCR. Purified libraries were measured with a Qubit 3.0 fluorometer, size-checked on a Bioanalyzer 2100, and measured again with the KAPA Library Quantification kit. A separate single-read 150-cycle Illumina NextSeq 550 flow cell was used to sequence each immunoSEQ 96-well plate. On the authors' methods: The immunoSEQ output contained only junctional sequences without quality scores, so filtering could not match that applied to full-length reads. Sequences were annotated with PyIR, a Python wrapper for IgBLAST v1.9, using IMGT germline references to assign V/J genes and CDR3. Reads with weak V/J assignments (E-value above 1e-6), missing CDR3, stop codons, out-of-frame junctions, or ambiguous translated residues were removed. V3J clonotypes were defined by identical inferred V gene, J gene, and CDR3 amino acid sequence. To compute the percentage overlap between repertoires, the number of shared unique clonotypes was divided by the size of the smaller repertoire. Repertoire richness was assessed with RTK rarefaction, the Chao1 estimator, and Recon v2.1 estimates of unobserved clonotypes. Generation probabilities for all TCRbeta clonotypes obtained by the gDNA method from a few donors were computed using OLGA. TCRdb retrieved this table from immuneACCESS and kept in-frame rearrangements only. Not all clones are present; in checked studies, unresolved V genes account for under half, and no reason is known for the remainder. The D gene and trimming were derived from the DNA, and the V and J assignments and clone size from that table. This sample has approximately 100,000 clones in its table, and around 64% of those were observed once. Of the sample, almost 25% falls within the top ten clones.

This TCR derives from a woman younger than 45 in good health. The V and J segments used are TRBV7-6 and TRBJ2-1; the D gene is perhaps TRBD1 or TRBD2, as each covers 5 bases. Sequencing was done on a sample of memory CD8+ T cells sorted from blood. The label giving this sample's cell subset or site can be read as: CD45RO+ cells pooled with CCR7-negative TemRA cells. The DNA sequence follows: TGTGCCAGCAGCTGGGGACCGAATGAGCAGTTCTTC. It is translated as CASSWGPNEQFF.